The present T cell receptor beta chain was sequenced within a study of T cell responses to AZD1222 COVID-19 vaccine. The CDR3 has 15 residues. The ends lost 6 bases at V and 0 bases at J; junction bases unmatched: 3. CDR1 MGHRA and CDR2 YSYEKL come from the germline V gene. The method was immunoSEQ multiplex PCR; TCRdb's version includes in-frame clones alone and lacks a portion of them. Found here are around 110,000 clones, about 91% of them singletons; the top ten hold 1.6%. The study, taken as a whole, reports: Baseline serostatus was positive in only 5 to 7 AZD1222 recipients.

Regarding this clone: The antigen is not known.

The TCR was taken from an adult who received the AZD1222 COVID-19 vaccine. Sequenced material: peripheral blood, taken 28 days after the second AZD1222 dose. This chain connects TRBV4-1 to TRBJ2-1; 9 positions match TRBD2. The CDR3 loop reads CASRSGRTSYNEQFF. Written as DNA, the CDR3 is TGCGCCAGCAGAAGCGGGAGGACCTCCTACAATGAGCAGTTCTTC.